The source of this T cell receptor (beta chain) is a study of siplizumab effects on memory and regulatory T cells. Clones were read by immunoSEQ multiplex PCR, and TCRdb kept only the in-frame ones, dropping some. Of 85,000 to 130,000 clones in the sample, 91% are singletons; the top ten hold around 2.6%. The sequencing input was CD4+ T cells sorted from blood. The receptor's source is a human donor in good health. Some clones in this sample may be carry-over from other donors' samples.

This CDR3 is CASSRLGTGSNEKLFF. The CDR3, as DNA: TGCGCCAGCAGCCGACTTGGGACAGGCTCGAATGAAAAACTGTTTTTT. This sequence joins TRBV5-1 and TRBJ1-4, with 8 bases that match TRBD1. Germline V gives CDR1 SGHRS, CDR2 YFSETQ. The CDR3 runs to 16 residues. V lost 4 bases to trimming and J lost 5 bases; unmatched junction nucleotides: 10.